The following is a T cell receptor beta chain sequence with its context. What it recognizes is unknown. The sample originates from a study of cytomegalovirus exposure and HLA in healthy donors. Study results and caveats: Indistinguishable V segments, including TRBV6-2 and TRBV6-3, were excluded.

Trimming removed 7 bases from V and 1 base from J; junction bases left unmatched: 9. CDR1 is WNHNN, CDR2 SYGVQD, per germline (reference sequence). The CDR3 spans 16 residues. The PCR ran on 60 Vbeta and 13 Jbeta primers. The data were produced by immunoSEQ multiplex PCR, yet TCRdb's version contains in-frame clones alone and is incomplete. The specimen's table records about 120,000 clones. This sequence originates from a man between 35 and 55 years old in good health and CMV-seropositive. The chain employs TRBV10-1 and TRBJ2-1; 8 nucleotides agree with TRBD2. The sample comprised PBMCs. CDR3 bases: TGCGCCAGCACCGGAGAACGGGAGGGATCCTACAATGAGCAGTTCTTC. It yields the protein CASTGEREGSYNEQFF.